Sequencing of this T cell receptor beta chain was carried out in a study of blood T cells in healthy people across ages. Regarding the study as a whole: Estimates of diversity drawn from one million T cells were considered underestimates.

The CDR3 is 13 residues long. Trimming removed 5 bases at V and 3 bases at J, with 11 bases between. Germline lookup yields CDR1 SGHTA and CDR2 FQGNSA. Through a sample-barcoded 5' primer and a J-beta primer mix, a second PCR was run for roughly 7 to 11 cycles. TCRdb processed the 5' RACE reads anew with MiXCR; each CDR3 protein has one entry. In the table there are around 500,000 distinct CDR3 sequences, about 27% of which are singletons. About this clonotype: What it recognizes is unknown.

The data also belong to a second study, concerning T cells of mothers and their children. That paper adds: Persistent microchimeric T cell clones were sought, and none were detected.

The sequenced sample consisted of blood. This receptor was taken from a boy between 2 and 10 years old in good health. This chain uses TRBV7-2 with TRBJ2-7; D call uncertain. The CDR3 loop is CASSPGFLYEQYF. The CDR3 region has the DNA TGTGCCAGCAGCCCCGGTTTCCTCTACGAGCAGTACTTC.